The 13 T cell receptor beta chains below were found in one sample sequenced in a study of identical twins' blood T cells. TCRdb ran MiXCR on the 5' RACE reads and lists one entry per CDR3 protein. The sample records 300,000 to 400,000 distinct CDR3 sequences, approximately 30% being singletons. The specimen sequenced was PBMCs. These receptors were collected from a woman aged 18-49 years in good health.

V gene TRBV24-1 combines with J gene TRBJ1-2, with D possibly matching TRBD1 (6 bases). Germline V lookup: CDR1 KGHDR, CDR2 SFDVKD. The length of the CDR3 is 14 residues. The V end was cut by 4 bases, the J end by 4 bases, with 12 bases between. The CDR3 region has the DNA TGTGCCACCAGTGACCCCACCAGGGGCTATGGCTACACCTTC. This translates into CATSDPTRGYGYTF.

The chain recombines TRBV12-3 or TRBV12-4 with TRBJ2-6; the D is unclear. This CDR3 spans 12 amino acids. Trimming pared 2 bases from V and 13 bases from J, leaving 9 bases between. The CDR3 spells CASSLRELVLTF. CDR3 coding DNA: TGTGCCAGCAGTTTAAGGGAATTAGTCCTGACTTTC.

The chain carries TRBV5-1 and TRBJ2-3; 7 nucleotides match TRBD1. The CDR3 contains 16 residues. Germline trimming cut 6 bases from V and 5 bases from J; bases unmatched to any gene: 15. CDR1 and CDR2 (germline): SGHRS, YFSETQ. CDR3 DNA: TGCGCCAGCACGTACCTCCACAGGGGCGTCGAAGATACGCAGTATTTT. It specifies CASTYLHRGVEDTQYF.

This clonotype was observed a handful of times. This chain joins TRBV20-1 and TRBJ2-7; D gene uncertain. V shed 3 bases and J shed 0 bases, with 6 bases lying between them. The CDR3 runs 12 residues. CDR1 and CDR2 (germline): DFQATT, SNEGSKA (reference sequence). The CDR3 DNA reads as TGCAGTGCTAGTGAGGACTCCTACGAGCAGTACTTC. Its translation is CSASEDSYEQYF.

The rearrangement joins TRBV7-2 to TRBJ2-2; 10 bases are a match to TRBD2. Trimming at V came to 6 bases and at J to 2 bases, leaving 6 bases not matched to a gene. This CDR3 has 16 amino acids. CDR1 SGHTA and CDR2 FQGNSA come from the germline V gene. CDR3 coding DNA: TGTGCCAGCAGAGCTACTAGCGGGATCAACACCGGGGAGCTGTTTTTT. It translates to CASRATSGINTGELFF. Based on the CDR3 plus reference TRBV7-2 and TRBJ2-2, the full variable domain is GAGVSQSPSNKVTEKGKDVELRCDPISGHTALYWYRQSLGQGLEFLIYFQGNSAPDKSGLPSDRFSAERTGGSVSTLTIQRTQQEDSAVYLCASRATSGINTGELFFGEGSRLTVL.

The V gene is TRBV9, the J gene TRBJ2-7; TRBD2 is a possible D gene (5 bases). V was pared by 4 bases and J by 5 bases, with 10 bases between. The CDR3 is made up of 12 amino acids. CDR1 is SGDLS, CDR2 YYNGEE, per germline. The CDR3 DNA follows: TGTGCCAGCAGCCCGGACTTTGACGAGCAGTACTTC. It yields the protein CASSPDFDEQYF.

Worth noting for this clonotype: A read error may account for a junction end that differs from germline. This chain joins TRBV20-1 and TRBJ2-1; 9 bases fit TRBD2. The CDR3 runs 13 residues. Germline V CDR1 and CDR2: DFQATT, SNEGSKA (reference sequence). CDR3 in amino acids: CGAPRTSVYEQFF. The CDR3 bases are TGCGGTGCTCCCAGGACTAGCGTGTATGAGCAGTTCTTC.

The V call is TRBV27, the J call TRBJ1-5, with 8 positions matching TRBD1. There are 14 residues in the CDR3. Trimming at V came to 5 bases and at J to 6 bases, leaving 6 bases not matched to a gene. Germline V gene data show CDR1 as MNHEY and CDR2 as SMNVEV (reference sequence). The CDR3 nucleotides read TGTGCCAGCAGTGGGGCAGGGGGCCGTCAGCCCCAGCATTTT. Translating it yields CASSGAGGRQPQHF.

This clonotype was detected a few times. The chain carries TRBV20-1 and TRBJ1-5; unclear D gene. V lost 7 bases, J lost 4 bases, and 11 bases lay in between. CDR3 length: 12 amino acids. Germline CDR1 reads DFQATT; CDR2 reads SNEGSKA (reference sequence). CDR3 region: CSVRWGNQPQHF. DNA of the CDR3: TGCAGTGTCAGGTGGGGAAATCAGCCCCAGCATTTT.

This clonotype was counted only a few times. J is TRBJ1-1 and V is TRBV29-1; TRBD1 matches 9 bases. V was clipped by 2 bases and J by 2 bases; unmatched bases: 9. This CDR3 is 16 amino acids long. Germline V gene lookup returns CDR1 SQVTM and CDR2 ANQGSEA. CDR3 region: CSVECGGQGGNTEAFF. CDR3 sequence (DNA): TGCAGCGTTGAATGTGGGGGACAGGGTGGTAACACTGAAGCTTTCTTT.

The gene calls are TRBV29-1 and TRBJ2-3, with a tentative D call TRBD1 (5 bases). V was clipped by 6 bases and J by 1 base, with 11 bases between them. The length of the CDR3 is 13 residues. The germline V gene has CDR1 SQVTM and CDR2 ANQGSEA. The CDR3 DNA follows: TGCAGCGTGGACACTTGGGGCACAGATACGCAGTATTTT. Translating gives CSVDTWGTDTQYF.

This sequence joins TRBV7-9 and TRBJ1-4; D gene ambiguous. Germline V gene lookup returns CDR1 SEHNR and CDR2 FQNEAQ (reference sequence). The ends were cut back, 0 bases at V and 4 bases at J, with 6 bases in the middle. The CDR3 extends over 14 amino acids. The CDR3 reads CASSLAAFNEKLFF. CDR3 coding DNA: TGTGCCAGCAGCTTAGCCGCATTTAATGAAAAACTGTTTTTT.

This clonotype has ten or more counts. The chain uses TRBV20-1 and TRBJ2-1; the match to TRBD2 covers 8 bases. The J segment lost 2 bases and the V segment lost 8 bases, leaving 5 bases of the junction unmatched. CDR3 length: 13 residues. In germline, CDR1 is DFQATT, CDR2 SNEGSKA (reference sequence). CDR3 coding DNA: TGCAGTTTGACTAGCGTGACCTACAATGAGCAGTTCTTC. This codes for CSLTSVTYNEQFF.